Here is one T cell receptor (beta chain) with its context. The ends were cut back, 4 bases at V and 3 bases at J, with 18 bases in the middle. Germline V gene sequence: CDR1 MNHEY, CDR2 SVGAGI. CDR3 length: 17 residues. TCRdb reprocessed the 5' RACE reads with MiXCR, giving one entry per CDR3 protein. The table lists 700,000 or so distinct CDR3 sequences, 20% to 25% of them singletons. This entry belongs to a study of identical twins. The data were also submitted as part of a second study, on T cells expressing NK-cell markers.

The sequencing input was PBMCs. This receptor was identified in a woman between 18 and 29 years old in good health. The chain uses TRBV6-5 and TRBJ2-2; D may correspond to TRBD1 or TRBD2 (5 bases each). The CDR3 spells CASSSRPGPYYTGELFF. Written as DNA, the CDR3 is TGTGCCAGCAGTTCTCGCCCGGGACCTTACTACACCGGGGAGCTGTTTTTT.